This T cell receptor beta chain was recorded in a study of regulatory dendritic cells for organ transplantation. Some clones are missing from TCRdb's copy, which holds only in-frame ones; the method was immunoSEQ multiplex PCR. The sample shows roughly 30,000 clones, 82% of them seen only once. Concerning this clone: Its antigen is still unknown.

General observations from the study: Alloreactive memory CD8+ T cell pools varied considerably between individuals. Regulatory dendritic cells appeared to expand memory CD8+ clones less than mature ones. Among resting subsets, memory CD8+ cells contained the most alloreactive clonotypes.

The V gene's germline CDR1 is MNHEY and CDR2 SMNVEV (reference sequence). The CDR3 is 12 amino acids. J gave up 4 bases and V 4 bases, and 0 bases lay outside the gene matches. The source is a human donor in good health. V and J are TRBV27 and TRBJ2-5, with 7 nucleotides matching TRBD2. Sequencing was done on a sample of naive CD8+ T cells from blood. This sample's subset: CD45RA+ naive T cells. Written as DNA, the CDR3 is TGTGCCAGCAGTTGGGGGGGAGAGACCCAGTACTTC. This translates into CASSWGGETQYF.